This TCR beta chain was retrieved from a study of siplizumab effects on memory and regulatory T cells. Study-level findings and limits: Naive T cells apparently outstripped memory cells in diversity and seemed major alloresponse contributors. Tracing alloreactive clones into unstimulated subsets worked for only a minor fraction of them.

The method was immunoSEQ multiplex PCR; TCRdb's version includes in-frame clones alone and lacks a portion of them. The repertoire holds 70,000 to 95,000 clones, with roughly 97% as singletons. Germline trimming cut 6 bases from V and 6 bases from J; bases unmatched to any gene: 7. The germline gives CDR1 ENHRY, CDR2 SYGVKD. The CDR3 covers 13 residues. On this clone itself: Its antigen is unknown.

Sequences were obtained from naive CD4+ T cells sorted from blood. The rearrangement uses TRBV10-3 and TRBJ2-7; 8 bases fit TRBD1. This TCR came from a human donor in good health. The CDR3 DNA is TGTGCCATCAGGGGGACAGGCATCGGCGAGCAGTACTTC. Protein product: CAIRGTGIGEQYF.